This T cell receptor (beta chain) stems from a study of cytotoxic CD8 clonotypes in ibrutinib-treated CLL (dated by TCRdb to the early 2020s). General notes on the study: The cohort had ten to twelve relapsed/refractory and more than 14 treatment-naive patients; roughly 18 were IGHV unmutated. Longitudinal samples were obtainable from 26 of the 86 participants in the trial. Responses were partial in 24 patients and complete in 2; after median about 70 months follow-up, about 14 stayed in remission and about twelve progressed. Every remission and progressive disease sample was obtained while ibrutinib was still being received by the patients. On average, each sample yielded 255,043 productive templates and over 90,000 productive rearrangements. Cryopreserved peripheral blood mononuclear cells were obtained before treatment, at response, and at either sustained remission or disease progression. Response samples were taken after a median of approximately eleven months on treatment, ranging from roughly 6 to 36 months. What the authors observed across the whole study: At ibrutinib response clonality went up, during sustained remission it held steady, and at progression it dropped back toward baseline. Public clonotypes were rare and either shrank or stayed stable during treatment, and the rise in clonality at ibrutinib response reflected expansion of private clonotypes. Sustained-remission and progressing patients did not have matched sampling times, and lymph node repertoires were not examined. Baseline clonality was found to be higher than that of age-matched healthy donors and was strongly correlated with circulating CD8+ T-cell counts.

The V end gives up 7 bases and the J end 0 bases, leaving 4 bases in the junction not matched to a gene. The CDR3 holds 14 amino acids from the cysteine to the phenylalanine. CDR3 DNA is the only sequence kept; it has 42 bases, read in frame from the first base. The germline V gene (reference sequence) specifies LNHDA as CDR1 and SQIVND as CDR2. As for this clone: The antigen it recognizes is unknown. The input lacks base qualities; no much larger clone sits a single base away.

The time point label, as the study defines it: progressive disease on ibrutinib. For TCR beta library preparation, roughly 2.2 micrograms of genomic DNA were isolated from cryopreserved PBMCs. Longitudinal blood samples from CLL patients on ibrutinib monotherapy underwent high-throughput TCR beta sequencing. Patients were enrolled in a phase 2 open-label single-center ibrutinib monotherapy trial. The goal of deep resolution MiSeq sequencing was a depth between 1 in 1 million and 1 in 200,000 T cells, and coverage averaged 10x per clonotype. The immunoSEQ hsTCRB Kit was used to generate the TCR beta libraries. As for the original processing: ImmunoSEQ Data Assistant and ImmunoSEQ Analyzer were used for data analysis, and V, D and J genes were assigned according to IMGT definitions. Clonality, which ranges from 0 to 1, was calculated by subtracting the normalized Shannon entropy of productive rearrangement frequencies from one. Only overrepresented clonotypes making up at least 0.05% of the repertoire of each patient were included in the public clonotype analysis. Some twelve repertoires from age-matched healthy donors, obtained from immuneACCESS, served as clonality controls. As stored in TCRdb, this immuneACCESS dataset retains in-frame rearrangements with V and J assigned. A fraction of the clones does not appear; measured against another copy, unresolved V genes explain less than half of the discrepancy, and the remainder lacks a known reason. V and J calls plus clone size are reproduced from that table; the DNA served to infer D and trimming. The sample contains approximately 24,000 clones, 55% to 70% of them found a single time. The ten largest clones take up just over 50% of the sample.

The source was PBMCs, collected at disease progression, from a patient treated with ibrutinib. The sequence was collected from a human donor with chronic lymphocytic leukemia. The V and J genes are TRBV19 and TRBJ1-2; 8 bases in the middle match TRBD1. The DNA is as follows: TGTGCCAGTACCCCACAGGGGGCTAACTATGGCTACACCTTC. It specifies CASTPQGANYGYTF. The reference TRBV19 and TRBJ1-2 proteins fill in what lies around the CDR3, so the full variable domain reads DGGITQSPKYLFRKEGQNVTLSCEQNLNHDAMYWYRQDPGQGLRLIYYSQIVNDFQKGDIAEGYSVSREKKESFPLTVTSAQKNPTAFYLCASTPQGANYGYTFGSGTRLTVV.